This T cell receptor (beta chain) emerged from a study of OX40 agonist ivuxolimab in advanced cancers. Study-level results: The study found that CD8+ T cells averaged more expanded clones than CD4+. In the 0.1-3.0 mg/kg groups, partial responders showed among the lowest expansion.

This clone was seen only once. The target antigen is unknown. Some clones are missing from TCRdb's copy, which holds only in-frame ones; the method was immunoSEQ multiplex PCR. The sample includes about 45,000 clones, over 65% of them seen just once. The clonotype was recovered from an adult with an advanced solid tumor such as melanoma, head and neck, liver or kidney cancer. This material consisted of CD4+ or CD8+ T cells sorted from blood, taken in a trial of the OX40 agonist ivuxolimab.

The CDR3 sequence: CASRGESYEQYF. The CDR3 bases are TGTGCCAGCAGAGGCGAGTCCTACGAGCAGTACTTC. This chain joins TRBV6-1 and TRBJ2-7; D remains ambiguous. CDR1 MNHNS and CDR2 SASEGT come from the germline V gene. Trimming took off 6 bases at V and 1 base at J, with 7 bases between the two ends. The CDR3 totals 12 residues.